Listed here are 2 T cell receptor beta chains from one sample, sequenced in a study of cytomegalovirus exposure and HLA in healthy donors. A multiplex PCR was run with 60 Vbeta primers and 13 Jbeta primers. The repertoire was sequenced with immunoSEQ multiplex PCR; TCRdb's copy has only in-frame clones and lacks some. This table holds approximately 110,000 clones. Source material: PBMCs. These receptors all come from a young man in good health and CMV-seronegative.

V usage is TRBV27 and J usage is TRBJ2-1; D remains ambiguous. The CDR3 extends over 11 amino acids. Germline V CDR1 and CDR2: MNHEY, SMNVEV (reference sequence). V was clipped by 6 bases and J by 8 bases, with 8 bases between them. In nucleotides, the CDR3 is TGTGCCAGCAGGAGAGTCGATGAGCAGTTCTTC. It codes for CASRRVDEQFF.

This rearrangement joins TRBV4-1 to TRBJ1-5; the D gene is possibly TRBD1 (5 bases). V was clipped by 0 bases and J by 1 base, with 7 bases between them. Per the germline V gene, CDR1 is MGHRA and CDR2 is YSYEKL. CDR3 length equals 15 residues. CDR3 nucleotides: TGCGCCAGCAGCCAAGAGGGGGGAAGCAATCAGCCCCAGCATTTT. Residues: CASSQEGGSNQPQHF.